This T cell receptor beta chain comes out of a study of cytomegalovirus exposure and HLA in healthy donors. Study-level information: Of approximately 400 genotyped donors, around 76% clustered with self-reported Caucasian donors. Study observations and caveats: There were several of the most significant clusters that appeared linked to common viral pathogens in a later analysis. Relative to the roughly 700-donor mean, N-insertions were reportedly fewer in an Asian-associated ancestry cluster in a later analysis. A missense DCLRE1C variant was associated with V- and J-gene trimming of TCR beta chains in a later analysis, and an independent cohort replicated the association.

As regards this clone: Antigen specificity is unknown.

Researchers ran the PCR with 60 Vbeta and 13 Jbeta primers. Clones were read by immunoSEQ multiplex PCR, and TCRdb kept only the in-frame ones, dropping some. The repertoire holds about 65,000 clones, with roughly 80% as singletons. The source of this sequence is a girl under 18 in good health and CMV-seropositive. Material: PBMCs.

CDR3 protein: CASSSFLGVTYEQYF. In DNA, the CDR3 is TGCGCCAGCAGTTCCTTTCTGGGAGTTACCTACGAGCAGTACTTC. The rearrangement links TRBV23-1 to TRBJ2-7; tentative D call: TRBD2 (5 bases). TRBV23-1 is treated as an ORF (open reading frame) with a function not yet certain. CDR3 length: 15 residues. V lost 5 bases and J 2 bases, leaving 16 bases between the germline ends.